This T cell receptor (beta chain) was identified in a study of cytomegalovirus exposure and HLA in healthy donors. Overall study: An early release of data contained 70 million to 95 million unique TCRs, which came from HLA-typed donors. Study observations and caveats: Later analysis associated a missense DCLRE1C variant with TCR beta V- and J-gene trimming. CMV serostatus was the only immune exposure information that was available. An analysis was carried out at a later point. It showed that HLA-associated TCR beta chains were more clonally expanded than equally common non-associated chains.

Comments on this clone: Antigen unknown.

The primer mix had 60 Vbeta and 13 Jbeta primers. The protocol was immunoSEQ multiplex PCR, while the TCRdb copy is restricted to in-frame clones and leaves out a portion. The sample contains tens of thousands of clones, 70% to 85% of which appear only once. Between the trimmed V and J ends, which lost 6 bases and 7 bases, there was a span of 17 bases. The germline CDR1 and CDR2 sequences are SGHRS and YFSETQ. The length of the CDR3 is 15 residues. This clonotype was sampled from a man in his forties or fifties in good health and CMV-seronegative. The J gene is TRBJ1-6, the V gene TRBV5-1, with D perhaps TRBD1 (6 bases). The sample taken for sequencing was PBMCs. The CDR3 DNA reads TGCGCCAGCACCCCGAAGGGGGGGGACAATTCACCCCTCCACTTT. This sequence encodes CASTPKGGDNSPLHF.